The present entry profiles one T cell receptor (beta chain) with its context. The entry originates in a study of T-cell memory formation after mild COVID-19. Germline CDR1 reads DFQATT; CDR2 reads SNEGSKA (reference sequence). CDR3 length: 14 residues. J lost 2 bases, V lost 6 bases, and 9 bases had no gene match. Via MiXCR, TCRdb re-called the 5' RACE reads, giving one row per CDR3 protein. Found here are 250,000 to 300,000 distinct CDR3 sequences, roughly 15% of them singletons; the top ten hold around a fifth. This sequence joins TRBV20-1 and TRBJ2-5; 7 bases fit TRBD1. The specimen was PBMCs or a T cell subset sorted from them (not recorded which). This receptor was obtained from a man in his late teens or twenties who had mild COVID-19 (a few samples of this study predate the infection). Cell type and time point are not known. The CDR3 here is CSAATGQIQETQYF. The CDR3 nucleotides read TGCAGTGCGGCGACGGGACAGATACAAGAGACCCAGTACTTC.